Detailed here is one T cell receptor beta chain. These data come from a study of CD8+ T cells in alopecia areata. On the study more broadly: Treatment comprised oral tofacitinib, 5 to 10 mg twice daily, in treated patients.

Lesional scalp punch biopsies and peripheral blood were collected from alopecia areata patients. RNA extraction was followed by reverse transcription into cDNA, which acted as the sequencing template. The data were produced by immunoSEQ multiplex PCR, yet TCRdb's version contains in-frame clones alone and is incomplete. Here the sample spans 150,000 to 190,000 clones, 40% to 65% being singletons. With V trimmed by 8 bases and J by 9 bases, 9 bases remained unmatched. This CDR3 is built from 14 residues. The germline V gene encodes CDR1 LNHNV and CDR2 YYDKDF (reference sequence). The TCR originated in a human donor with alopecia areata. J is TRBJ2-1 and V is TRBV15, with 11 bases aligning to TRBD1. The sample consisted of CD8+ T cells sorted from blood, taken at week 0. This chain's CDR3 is CATWSRDRGSEQFF. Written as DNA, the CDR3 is TGTGCCACCTGGTCCCGGGACAGGGGGAGTGAGCAGTTCTTC. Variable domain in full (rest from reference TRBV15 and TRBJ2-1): DAMVIQNPRYQVTQFGKPVTLSCSQTLNHNVMYWYQQKSSQAPKLLFHYYDKDFNNEADTPDNFQSRRPNTSFCFLDIRSPGLGDTAMYLCATWSRDRGSEQFFGPGTRLTVL.